This T cell receptor beta chain derives from a study of T-cell reconstitution after alpha-beta-depleted transplantation in children. Whole-study findings and limits: T-cell numbers and diversity one year post-transplant derived largely from freshly generated T cells. Where some patients showed high TCRbeta diversity at day 60, it came from recipient T cells and thymic progenitors that had survived. Reported findings indicate that, about two months after transplant, alpha-beta T cells came from several hundred expanded clones, which were derived from non-depleted graft cells.

The CDR3 loop spans 14 amino acids. In germline, CDR1 is MNHNS, CDR2 SASEGT. V was pared by 0 bases and J by 5 bases, with 10 bases between. A word on this clonotype: As yet, its antigen is unknown.

The TCRbeta library was prepared with unique molecular identifiers. A single record per CDR3 protein comes from TCRdb applying MiXCR to the PCR reads. The data show about 610,000 distinct CDR3 sequences, with 27% seen just once and approximately 33% held by the top ten. The TCR was taken from a boy under three years old with Wiskott-Aldrich syndrome, due to receive a stem cell transplant. This chain joins TRBV6-1 and TRBJ2-5; no clear D. The input for sequencing was PBMCs, taken before TCRalphabeta/CD19-depleted stem cell transplant. CDR3 amino acids: CASSEAWVTETQYF. CDR3 coding DNA: TGTGCCAGCAGTGAAGCGTGGGTGACGGAGACCCAGTACTTC.